The 30 T cell receptor beta chains reported below all come from one sample, sequenced in a study of blood T cells in healthy people across ages. The use of a sample-barcoded 5' primer and a J-beta primer mix characterized a second PCR of about 7 to 12 cycles. MiXCR was run by TCRdb on the 5' RACE reads, yielding one entry per CDR3 protein. Found here are approximately 850,000 distinct CDR3 sequences, roughly 64% of them singletons; the top ten hold approximately 20%. Sample: blood. All receptors derive from a man in his thirties or forties in good health.

The chain couples TRBV10-2 to TRBJ2-5; D is perhaps TRBD1 or TRBD2 (5 bases each). From germline, CDR1 is WSHSY and CDR2 SAAADI. The CDR3 runs 14 residues. The V end lost 8 bases, the J end lost 4 bases, and 17 bases lay between the germline ends. Here the CDR3 DNA reads TGCGCCAGCCGGGGACGTGGGATGCTAGAGACCCAGTACTTC. This translates into CASRGRGMLETQYF.

This clonotype was counted once. The V call is TRBV6-1, the J call TRBJ2-3, with D tentatively TRBD1 or TRBD2 (5 bases each). The germline gives CDR1 MNHNS, CDR2 SASEGT. This CDR3 comprises 15 residues. V was shortened by 4 bases and J by 6 bases, with 17 bases between the two germline ends. The CDR3 region has the DNA TGTGCCAGCAGTGTAGAACGGGGTTGGGGGGATACGCAGTATTTT. It codes for CASSVERGWGDTQYF.

The chain joins TRBV4-2 to TRBJ1-2, with 10 bases that match TRBD1. V shed 2 bases and J 7 bases; nucleotides not matched to a gene: 7. Germline assignment: CDR1 LGHNA and CDR2 YNFKEQ. The CDR3 contains 15 residues. The CDR3 DNA reads TGTGCCAGCAGCCAAACGACAGGGGGCTCGCGTGGCTACACCTTC. Amino acid sequence: CASSQTTGGSRGYTF.

This CDR3 reads CASSLRAGETDTQYF. Written as DNA, the CDR3 is TGTGCCAGCAGCTTGAGAGCTGGTGAGACAGATACGCAGTATTTT. The rearrangement joins TRBV5-6 to TRBJ2-3; no reliable D call. This CDR3 contains 15 residues. Germline V gene data show CDR1 as SGHDT and CDR2 as YYEEEE. V lost 1 base and J lost 3, with 12 bases in between. The full variable domain, its missing parts supplied by reference TRBV5-6 and TRBJ2-3, is DAGVTQSPTHLIKTRGQQVTLRCSPKSGHDTVSWYQQALGQGPQFIFQYYEEEERQRGNFPDRFSGHQFPNYSSELNVNALLLGDSALYLCASSLRAGETDTQYFGPGTRLTVL.

The chain links TRBV29-1 to TRBJ2-5, with D unclear. V lost 4 bases, J lost 6 bases, and 9 bases lay in between. The CDR3 runs 11 residues. In germline, CDR1 is SQVTM, CDR2 ANQGSEA. The CDR3 is CSVGHSKTQYF. CDR3 nucleotides: TGCAGCGTTGGTCACAGCAAGACCCAGTACTTC.

V usage is TRBV6-5 and J usage is TRBJ2-2; D may be TRBD1 (6 bases). Trimming shortened V by 4 bases and J by 7 bases, and 10 bases separated the two germline ends. The germline gives CDR1 MNHEY, CDR2 SVGAGI. The CDR3 has 13 amino acids. The CDR3 is CASSSGVDGELFF. CDR3 nucleotide sequence: TGTGCCAGCAGTTCAGGGGTGGACGGGGAGCTGTTTTTT.

The chain is built from TRBV20-1 and TRBJ1-2; 7 nucleotides align to TRBD1. Germline V CDR1 and CDR2: DFQATT, SNEGSKA (reference sequence). This CDR3 has 15 residues. J gave up 4 bases and V 0 bases, and 8 bases lay outside the gene matches. In nucleotides, the CDR3 is TGCAGTGCTAGAGACCAACAGGGGTTGATCTATGGCTACACCTTC. Residues: CSARDQQGLIYGYTF.

This clonotype was counted a single time. The chain combines TRBV6-2 or TRBV6-3 with TRBJ1-2; TRBD1 matches at 8 bases. This CDR3 contains 15 residues. Germline V gives CDR1 MNHEY, CDR2 SVGEGT. V lost 5 bases, J lost 5 bases, and 10 bases stayed unmatched. CDR3 loop: CASSTAGQGTYGYTF. Written as DNA, the CDR3 is TGTGCCAGCAGTACCGCTGGACAGGGAACATATGGCTACACCTTC.

This rearrangement joins TRBV20-1 to TRBJ1-5; D unresolved. This CDR3 is 12 amino acids long. The germline V and J ends were trimmed by 6 bases and 4 bases, with 10 bases remaining between them. CDR1 is DFQATT, CDR2 SNEGSKA, per germline (reference sequence). CDR3 DNA sequence: TGCAGTGCCATAGACGGGAATCAGCCCCAGCATTTT. Its protein is CSAIDGNQPQHF.

The chain carries TRBV3-1 and TRBJ1-2; D remains ambiguous. V lost 2 bases to trimming and J lost 4 bases, with 5 bases between them. CDR3 length equals 12 residues. Germline V CDR1 and CDR2: LGHDT, YNNKEL (reference sequence). The CDR3 is CASSQYAYGYTF. The CDR3 coding sequence is TGTGCCAGCAGCCAATACGCCTATGGCTACACCTTC.

V and J are TRBV6-2 or TRBV6-3 and TRBJ2-3, with D unresolved. This CDR3 is 11 amino acids long. In germline, CDR1 is MNHEY, CDR2 SVGEGT. Trimming took 4 bases from V and 8 from J, leaving 7 bases between them. The CDR3: CASSWSGTQYF. The CDR3 DNA is TGTGCCAGCAGTTGGTCGGGTACGCAGTATTTT.

This clonotype came up a few times. The rearrangement links TRBV12-3 or TRBV12-4 to TRBJ1-1, with no clear D. V lost 2 bases, J lost 9 bases, and 10 bases lay in between. The CDR3 contains 12 residues. The CDR3 spells CASSLRRMKAFF. CDR3 coding DNA: TGTGCCAGCAGTTTAAGGCGAATGAAAGCTTTCTTT.

This rearrangement joins TRBV20-1 to TRBJ2-3; 7 nucleotides align to TRBD2. The CDR3 totals 12 residues. Losses at the gene ends were 5 bases for V and 4 bases for J; bases not matched to a gene: 3. Per germline, CDR1 DFQATT and CDR2 SNEGSKA (reference sequence). For the CDR3, the DNA is TGCAGTGCTGAAGGGAGGGCAGATACGCAGTATTTT. It specifies CSAEGRADTQYF.

The CDR3 here is CASQEEFPTQYF. The CDR3 region has the DNA TGTGCTTCCCAAGAAGAGTTCCCTACGCAGTATTTT. V usage is TRBV6-2 or TRBV6-3 and J usage is TRBJ2-3; D uncertain. This CDR3 comprises 12 residues. The V gene's germline CDR1 is MNHEY and CDR2 SVGEGT.

CDR3 in amino acids: CSAPGLAGDQQYF. DNA of the CDR3: TGCAGTGCCCCGGGACTAGCGGGAGATCAGCAGTACTTC. The rearrangement joins TRBV20-1 to TRBJ2-7; TRBD2 matches 14 bases. This CDR3 contains 13 residues. Germline V CDR1 and CDR2: DFQATT, SNEGSKA (reference sequence). The junction had 6 bases not matched to a gene; V was cut back by 6 bases and J by 8 bases.

The chain recombines TRBV20-1 with TRBJ2-1; 9 nucleotides agree with TRBD2. CDR1 and CDR2 (germline): DFQATT, SNEGSKA (reference sequence). The junction had 8 bases not matched to a gene; V was cut back by 2 bases and J by 9 bases. The CDR3 is 14 amino acids. The CDR3 sequence is CSARLTSGVTEQFF. CDR3 nucleotide sequence: TGCAGTGCTAGACTGACTAGCGGCGTTACTGAGCAGTTCTTC.

This clonotype was seen a handful of times. The J gene is TRBJ1-5, the V gene TRBV29-1; unclear D gene. The CDR3 is 13 residues long. V was shortened by 6 bases and J by 2 bases, with 11 bases between the two germline ends. Germline lookup yields CDR1 SQVTM and CDR2 ANQGSEA. The CDR3 here is CSVSGGGNQPQHF. CDR3 nucleotide sequence: TGCAGCGTCTCAGGCGGAGGCAATCAGCCCCAGCATTTT.

Only a few counts were recorded for this clonotype. The rearrangement links TRBV29-1 to TRBJ2-1; TRBD2 is a possible D gene (6 bases). Trimming cost V 6 bases and J 0 bases, with 9 bases left between them. The CDR3 covers 13 residues. CDR1 is SQVTM and CDR2 is ANQGSEA in the germline V gene. CDR3 amino acids: CSVDGSSYNEQFF. The CDR3 DNA is TGCAGCGTCGACGGGAGCTCCTACAATGAGCAGTTCTTC.

The chain's CDR3 is CASSFGSSSYEQYF. Written as DNA, the CDR3 is TGTGCCAGCAGTTTCGGCTCTAGCTCCTACGAGCAGTACTTC. The V and J genes are TRBV27 and TRBJ2-7, with unresolved D. Looked up from germline, CDR1 is MNHEY and CDR2 is SMNVEV (reference sequence). The CDR3 covers 14 residues. Trimming stripped 3 bases from V and 0 bases from J, with 9 bases between.

The chain combines TRBV25-1 with TRBJ1-2; D gene uncertain. The CDR3 loop spans 14 amino acids. The germline gives CDR1 MGHDK, CDR2 SYGVNS. V lost 5 bases and J 4 bases, leaving 14 bases between the germline ends. Here the CDR3 reads CASSTAGIVYGYTF. DNA for the CDR3: TGTGCCAGCAGTACAGCGGGCATCGTCTATGGCTACACCTTC.

The chain links TRBV20-1 to TRBJ1-5; maybe TRBD1 (6 bases). Germline V gene sequence: CDR1 DFQATT, CDR2 SNEGSKA (reference sequence). V shed 6 bases and J shed 2 bases, with 20 bases lying between them. This CDR3 spans 16 amino acids. This CDR3 is CSAKMPGALGNQPQHF. The CDR3, as DNA: TGCAGTGCAAAAATGCCAGGGGCTCTCGGCAATCAGCCCCAGCATTTT.

This chain uses TRBV29-1 with TRBJ2-3; TRBD2 might be the D (6 bases). CDR3 length: 13 residues. Germline V gives CDR1 SQVTM, CDR2 ANQGSEA. The V gene lost 4 bases and the J gene lost 4 bases, with 12 bases spanning the gap. This chain's CDR3 is CSVGDGGADTQYF. The CDR3 nucleotides are TGCAGCGTTGGGGACGGGGGAGCAGATACGCAGTATTTT.

This clonotype was picked up a small number of times. The V gene is TRBV4-2, the J gene TRBJ1-5; D is unclear. Trimming cost V 1 base and J 4 bases, with 11 bases left between them. The CDR3 spans 15 residues. CDR1 and CDR2 (germline): LGHNA, YNFKEQ. In nucleotides, the CDR3 is TGTGCCAGCAGCCAAGCCATGAGCAAAAATCAGCCCCAGCATTTT. It encodes CASSQAMSKNQPQHF.

The V and J genes are TRBV6-2 or TRBV6-3 and TRBJ2-7; D ambiguous. The germline V gene has CDR1 MNHEY and CDR2 SVGEGT. V lost 4 bases, J lost 2 bases, and 12 bases lay in between. This CDR3 is 14 amino acids long. The CDR3 DNA sequence: TGTGCCAGCAGTTTCACCGGTGGCCCCTACGAGCAGTACTTC. This codes for CASSFTGGPYEQYF.

This chain connects TRBV4-2 to TRBJ2-7, with D perhaps TRBD1 (6 bases). V was clipped by 3 bases and J by 7 bases, with 22 bases between them. The CDR3 totals 16 residues. The germline gives CDR1 LGHNA, CDR2 YNFKEQ. The CDR3 here is CASSQRRSGAYNEQYF. CDR3 coding DNA: TGTGCCAGCAGCCAGCGTAGGTCAGGGGCCTACAATGAGCAGTACTTC.

V is TRBV4-1 and J is TRBJ1-2; no definite D call. Per the germline V gene, CDR1 is MGHRA and CDR2 is YSYEKL. Trimming stripped 4 bases from V and 5 bases from J, with 26 bases between. The CDR3 spans 18 residues. DNA for the CDR3: TGCGCCAGCAGCCTAAGGTCCAGTGTTCAGGTGCCGTCTTATGGCTACACCTTC. This sequence encodes CASSLRSSVQVPSYGYTF.

In DNA, the CDR3 is TGTGCCAGCAGCTTAGGGGGGCTAAGCTCCTACGAGCAGTACTTC. Its protein is CASSLGGLSSYEQYF. This chain joins TRBV7-9 and TRBJ2-7, with D perhaps TRBD1 (6 bases). Trimming took off 1 base at V and 0 bases at J, with 10 bases between the two ends. The CDR3 totals 15 residues. Germline V lookup: CDR1 SEHNR, CDR2 FQNEAQ (reference sequence).

The chain is built from TRBV30 and TRBJ2-7; the match to TRBD1 covers 9 bases. Germline V lookup: CDR1 GTSNPN, CDR2 SVGIG (reference sequence). The CDR3 is 14 amino acids. The CDR3 sequence: CAASRDRVIYEQYF. CDR3 nucleotides: TGTGCTGCCTCCCGGGACAGGGTGATCTACGAGCAGTACTTC.

The V gene is TRBV29-1, the J gene TRBJ1-2; D is perhaps TRBD1 (6 bases). Germline CDR1 and CDR2: SQVTM and ANQGSEA. The V end was cut by 1 base, the J end by 0 bases, with 15 bases between. CDR3 length equals 16 residues. CDR3 amino acids: CSVEVGTWTANYGYTF. DNA for the CDR3: TGCAGCGTTGAAGTAGGGACATGGACGGCTAACTATGGCTACACCTTC.

The chain uses TRBV7-6 and TRBJ2-3; possible D gene TRBD1, 6 bases. V shed 3 bases and J shed 2 bases, with 12 bases lying between them. Germline assignment: CDR1 SGHVS and CDR2 FNYEAQ. This CDR3 has 15 amino acids. The CDR3: CASSFVTGTTDTQYF. Written as DNA, the CDR3 is TGTGCCAGCAGCTTCGTTACAGGGACCACAGATACGCAGTATTTT.